This entry concerns a single T cell receptor (beta chain). It lacks a known antigen. The sample holds no much larger clone one base away, and base qualities are not on file. This entry belongs to a study of T cell changes during pregnancy in multiple sclerosis (dated 2019 in TCRdb). Background for the entire study: Changes in the T cell repertoire over the course of pregnancy were examined in this study in women with multiple sclerosis.

CDR3 length: 18 amino acids, cysteine to phenylalanine. CDR3 DNA is the only sequence kept; it has 54 bases, read in frame from the first base. Sequences LGHNT (CDR1) and FRNRAP (CDR2) are obtained from the germline V gene. V lost 6 bases and J lost 1 base, and the count of bases not matched to a germline gene is 16. Library prep was done by the immunoSEQ multiplex PCR assay. TCRdb mirrors the immuneACCESS table, restricted to in-frame sequences. Some clones are absent from its copies; in checked studies, under half trace to an unresolved V gene, and the reason for the others is unknown. The sample yields about 44,000 clones; approximately 88% were counted once. The ten largest clones add up to roughly 0.53% of the sample.

In this chain, TRBV12-5 is recombined with TRBJ2-7, and TRBD1 matches 9 of the central bases. The receptor was derived from a female donor with multiple sclerosis, enrolled in a pregnancy study. Sample: CD4+ T cells from peripheral blood mononuclear cells, taken in the first trimester of pregnancy. The encoded CDR3 is CASGPVPGQGRWSYEQYF. The DNA sequence is TGTGCTAGTGGCCCGGTCCCGGGACAGGGCCGATGGTCCTACGAGCAGTACTTC.